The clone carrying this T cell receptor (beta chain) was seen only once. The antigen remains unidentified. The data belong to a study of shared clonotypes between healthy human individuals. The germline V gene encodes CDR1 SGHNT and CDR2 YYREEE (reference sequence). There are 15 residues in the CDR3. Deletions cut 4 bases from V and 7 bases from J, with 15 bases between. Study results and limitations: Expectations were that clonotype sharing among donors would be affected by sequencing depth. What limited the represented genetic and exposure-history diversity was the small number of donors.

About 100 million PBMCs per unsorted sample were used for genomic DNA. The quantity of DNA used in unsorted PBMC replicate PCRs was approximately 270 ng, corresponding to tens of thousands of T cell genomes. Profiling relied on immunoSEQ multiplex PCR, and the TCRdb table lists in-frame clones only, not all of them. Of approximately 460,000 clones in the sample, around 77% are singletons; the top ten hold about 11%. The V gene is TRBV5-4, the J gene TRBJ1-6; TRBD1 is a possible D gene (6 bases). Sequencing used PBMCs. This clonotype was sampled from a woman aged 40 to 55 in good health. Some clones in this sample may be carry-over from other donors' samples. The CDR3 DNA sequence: TGTGCCAGCAGCCAGGGGTTGGGGATGAATTCACCCCTCCACTTT. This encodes CASSQGLGMNSPLHF.